A single sample gave rise to the 25 T cell receptor beta chains below, sequenced in a study of neurological immune-mediated disorders. Each CDR3 protein gets one entry after TCRdb re-called the 5' RACE reads with MiXCR. This table has tens of thousands of distinct CDR3 sequences, 2.5% to 3.5% appearing once. The sequenced sample was PBMCs. These receptors originate from a woman aged 45 to 65 with multiple sclerosis.

This clonotype was counted at least ten times. The V call is TRBV12-3 or TRBV12-4, the J call TRBJ1-2; D unresolved. The CDR3 is made up of 12 amino acids. V shed 6 bases and J shed 8 bases, with 13 bases lying between them. The CDR3 DNA is TGTGCCAGCAGCCGCCTTCAGGAGGGCTACACCTTC. Its translation: CASSRLQEGYTF.

This clonotype was recorded many times. V gene TRBV20-1 combines with J gene TRBJ2-1; possibly TRBD2 for D (6 bases). CDR1 is DFQATT, CDR2 SNEGSKA, per germline (reference sequence). This CDR3 region has 16 residues. Between the trimmed V and J ends, which lost 3 bases and 0 bases, there was a span of 15 bases. The CDR3 loop reads CSAREAGPSSYNEQFF. The CDR3 DNA reads TGCAGTGCTAGGGAAGCGGGTCCCAGCTCCTACAATGAGCAGTTCTTC.

There are many counts of this clonotype. V is TRBV28 and J is TRBJ2-5; D is unclear. Germline V lookup: CDR1 MDHEN, CDR2 SYDVKM. V was cut by 2 bases and J by 1 base, with 5 bases left in between. This CDR3 spans 13 amino acids. The chain's CDR3 is CASSLRRQETQYF. CDR3 DNA: TGTGCCAGCAGTTTACGCCGCCAAGAGACCCAGTACTTC.

This clonotype was seen repeatedly, ten times or more. The V and J genes are TRBV7-2 and TRBJ2-1, with 8 bases fitting TRBD2. CDR1 is SGHTA and CDR2 is FQGNSA in the germline V gene. J was trimmed by 4 bases and V by 2 bases; bases with no gene match: 13. The CDR3 length is 18 residues. The CDR3 sequence is CASSLNPSGSLIYNEQFF. For the CDR3, the DNA is TGTGCCAGCAGCTTAAATCCTAGCGGGTCGCTTATTTACAATGAGCAGTTCTTC.

This clonotype was detected ten times or more. This rearrangement joins TRBV7-9 to TRBJ2-1; 8 bases are a match to TRBD2. The CDR3 totals 13 residues. Trimming removed 5 bases from V and 8 bases from J; junction bases left unmatched: 5. The germline CDR1 and CDR2 sequences are SEHNR and FQNEAQ (reference sequence). CDR3 loop: CASSVGLADEQFF. As DNA, the CDR3 is TGTGCCAGCAGCGTCGGACTAGCTGATGAGCAGTTCTTC.

This clonotype was detected many times. The V gene is TRBV12-3 or TRBV12-4, the J gene TRBJ2-3; 9 nucleotides match TRBD2. The CDR3 covers 16 residues. V gave up 6 bases and J gave up 3 bases; unmatched junction bases: 10. The CDR3 sequence is CASRGPSAGGTDTQYF. The CDR3, as DNA: TGTGCCAGCAGAGGCCCCTCGGCGGGGGGGACAGATACGCAGTATTTT.

The genes are TRBV18 and TRBJ1-2, with D possibly TRBD1 on 5 matching bases. The V gene's germline CDR1 is KGHSH and CDR2 LQKENI. Trimming took off 4 bases at V and 0 bases at J, with 9 bases between the two ends. The CDR3 loop spans 14 amino acids. The CDR3 coding sequence is TGTGCCAGCTCACGGGACGGCACTAACTATGGCTACACCTTC. It is translated as CASSRDGTNYGYTF.

This clonotype was recorded at least ten times. This CDR3 reads CASSESGRYEQYF. DNA of the CDR3: TGTGCCAGCAGTGAATCGGGACGCTACGAGCAGTACTTC. The J gene is TRBJ2-7, the V gene TRBV25-1; possibly TRBD1 or TRBD2 for D (5 bases each). The V gene's germline CDR1 is MGHDK and CDR2 SYGVNS. Trimming cost V 1 base and J 3 bases, with 7 bases left between them. The CDR3 has 13 amino acids.

There are a few counts of this clonotype. The rearrangement links TRBV28 to TRBJ1-1; a weak D match, TRBD1 (6 bases). The CDR3 runs to 13 residues. The germline CDR1 and CDR2 sequences are MDHEN and SYDVKM. The germline V and J ends were trimmed by 11 bases and 0 bases, with 13 bases remaining between them. The CDR3 is CACLGGLNTEAFF. In nucleotides, the CDR3 is TGTGCCTGTCTCGGGGGGCTGAACACTGAAGCTTTCTTT. The variable domain in full, completed from reference TRBV28 and TRBJ1-1, reads DVKVTQSSRYLVKRTGEKVFLECVQDMDHENMFWYRQDPGLGLRLIYFSYDVKMKEKGDIPEGYSVSREKKERFSLILESASTNQTSMYLCACLGGLNTEAFFGQGTRLTVV.

This clonotype was seen repeatedly, ten times or more. The rearrangement joins TRBV5-1 to TRBJ2-6, with 8 nucleotides matching TRBD1. The CDR3 runs to 17 residues. J lost 2 bases, V lost 0 bases, and 4 bases had no gene match. CDR1 SGHRS and CDR2 YFSETQ come from the germline V gene. Here the CDR3 reads CASSLEGRGPGANVLTF. In DNA form, the CDR3 reads TGCGCCAGCAGCTTGGAAGGCAGGGGGCCTGGGGCCAACGTCCTGACTTTC.

This clonotype was seen repeatedly, ten times or more. V gene TRBV5-1 combines with J gene TRBJ2-1, with D tentatively TRBD1 (5 bases). CDR1 is SGHRS and CDR2 is YFSETQ in the germline V gene. The CDR3 has 11 amino acids. The V gene lost 9 bases and the J gene lost 6 bases, with 10 bases spanning the gap. The CDR3 DNA reads as TGCGCCAATATAAGGGGCAATGAGCAGTTCTTC. Translating gives CANIRGNEQFF. Full variable domain (missing parts from reference TRBV5-1 and TRBJ2-1): KAGVTQTPRYLIKTRGQQVTLSCSPISGHRSVSWYQQTPGQGLQFLFEYFSETQRNKGNFPGRFSGRQFSNSRSEMNVSTLELGDSALYLCANIRGNEQFFGPGTRLTVL.

Many counts were recorded for this clonotype. The gene calls are TRBV20-1 and TRBJ1-3; 11 bases are a match to TRBD1. CDR1 DFQATT and CDR2 SNEGSKA come from the germline V gene (reference sequence). Trimming removed 6 bases from V and 4 bases from J; junction bases left unmatched: 8. The CDR3 loop spans 15 amino acids. The CDR3 region is CSARDRGLSGNTIYF. In nucleotides, the CDR3 is TGCAGTGCCCGGGACAGGGGGTTATCGGGAAACACCATATATTTT.

The sample holds a few counts of this clonotype. This could be a read error, since a much larger clone is one nucleotide away. The chain is built from TRBV20-1 and TRBJ2-1; tentatively, D is TRBD2 (6 bases). With 5 bases removed from V and 7 bases from J, the gap between germline ends came to 15 bases. Germline CDR1 DFQATT, CDR2 SNEGSKA (reference sequence). The CDR3 is made up of 13 amino acids. CDR3 sequence: CSAHRDFSNEQFF. The CDR3 nucleotides read TGCAGTGCTCACCGGGACTTCTCGAATGAGCAGTTCTTC.

This clonotype came up many times. CDR3 DNA sequence: TGTGCCAGCAGCTCTGGAACGGGTGGGTTCGACGAGCAGTACTTC. Amino acid sequence: CASSSGTGGFDEQYF. This chain links TRBV7-3 with TRBJ2-7; D remains unclear. The CDR3 contains 15 residues. CDR1 SGHTA and CDR2 FQGTGA come from the germline V gene. V was cut by 4 bases and J by 5 bases, with 18 bases left in between.

This clonotype appeared many times. The J gene is TRBJ2-7, the V gene TRBV20-1, with 8 nucleotides matching TRBD1. Germline V gives CDR1 DFQATT, CDR2 SNEGSKA (reference sequence). This CDR3 contains 15 residues. The V segment lost 5 bases and the J segment 4 bases; nucleotides outside the gene matches: 13. The CDR3 loop reads CSAPPPGTGQYEQYF. CDR3 nucleotides: TGCAGTGCTCCACCCCCCGGGACAGGACAATACGAGCAGTACTTC.

On this clonotype itself: This sequence may be a read error, since a much larger clone differs from it by one base. The chain combines TRBV20-1 with TRBJ1-5; possibly TRBD1 for D (6 bases). This CDR3 region has 14 residues. In germline, CDR1 is DFQATT, CDR2 SNEGSKA (reference sequence). The CDR3 loop is CSARDPTGGQHQHF. The CDR3 region has the DNA TGCAGTGCTAGGGATCCGACAGGAGGTCAGCACCAGCATTTT.

This clonotype was seen a handful of times. Because it lacks the conserved phenylalanine or tryptophan at the end, this CDR3 is likely a read error. The chain employs TRBV5-5 and TRBJ2-3; D might be TRBD2 (6 bases). Trimming cost V 5 bases and J 4 bases, with 17 bases left between them. Germline values: CDR1 SGHKS, CDR2 YYEKEE (reference sequence). CDR3 size: 15 residues. CDR3 DNA sequence: TGTGCCAGCAGTAAAGCGGGCAAGGTCGCAGATACGCAGTATAAT. Protein product: CASSKAGKVADTQYN.

This clonotype is termed medium-sized. This chain uses TRBV20-1 with TRBJ2-4; D possibly corresponds to TRBD2 (5 bases). Germline loops: CDR1 DFQATT, CDR2 SNEGSKA (reference sequence). Trimming cost V 4 bases and J 0 bases, with 10 bases left between them. The CDR3 length is 14 residues. The CDR3 protein is CSANQAVAKNIQYF. CDR3 DNA: TGCAGTGCTAACCAAGCGGTAGCCAAAAACATTCAGTACTTC.

This clonotype was picked up many times. V is TRBV12-3 or TRBV12-4 and J is TRBJ2-3, with TRBD1 identical over 10 bases. The trim removed 5 bases at V and 4 bases at J, leaving 6 bases unmatched. This CDR3 comprises 15 residues. The CDR3 sequence: CASSAGTGVADTQYF. The CDR3 region has the DNA TGTGCCAGCAGTGCCGGGACAGGGGTCGCAGATACGCAGTATTTT.

There are a few counts of this clonotype. The genes are TRBV20-1 and TRBJ1-1, with D perhaps TRBD1 (5 bases). The germline CDR1 and CDR2 sequences are DFQATT and SNEGSKA (reference sequence). This CDR3 spans 13 amino acids. Trimming removed 7 bases at V and 6 bases at J, with 18 bases between. Written as DNA, the CDR3 is TGCAGTGACTCAGGGACGCCCGTCCCTGAAGCTTTCTTT. Amino acids: CSDSGTPVPEAFF.

This clonotype was detected ten times or more. CDR3 coding DNA: TGCAGCGTTGCCCAAAGGGAGACCCAGTACTTC. Amino acid sequence: CSVAQRETQYF. The chain has TRBV29-1 and TRBJ2-5; no reliable D call. CDR3 length equals 11 residues. Deletions cut 4 bases from V and 5 bases from J, with 8 bases between. Germline lookup yields CDR1 SQVTM and CDR2 ANQGSEA. Together with reference TRBV29-1 and TRBJ2-5, the CDR3 gives the full variable domain: SAVISQKPSRDICQRGTSLTIQCQVDSQVTMMFWYRQQPGQSLTLIATANQGSEATYESGFVIDKFPISRPNLTFSTLTVSNMSPEDSSIYLCSVAQRETQYFGPGTRLLVL.

The sample holds many counts of this clonotype. The chain couples TRBV7-2 to TRBJ1-1; D remains unclear. V was clipped by 2 bases and J by 2 bases, with 6 bases between them. CDR1 is SGHTA, CDR2 FQGNSA, per germline. This CDR3 comprises 13 residues. CDR3 loop: CASSLSHNTEAFF. The CDR3 bases are TGTGCCAGCAGCTTATCCCATAACACTGAAGCTTTCTTT.

Many counts were recorded for this clonotype. CDR3 in DNA: TGTGCCAGCAGCTTAGCGTCCACTAGCGGGAGTTACGAGCAGTACTTC. Its protein is CASSLASTSGSYEQYF. The chain joins TRBV7-2 to TRBJ2-7; 11 nucleotides agree with TRBD2. V shed 0 bases, J shed 4 bases, and the junction held 5 bases outside the gene matches. This CDR3 has 16 residues. Germline loops: CDR1 SGHTA, CDR2 FQGNSA.

This clonotype appeared many times. This chain uses TRBV24-1 with TRBJ2-7, with 13 bases lining up with TRBD2. V was pared by 7 bases and J by 2 bases, with 16 bases of the junction left unmatched. CDR3 size: 19 residues. The germline V gene encodes CDR1 KGHDR and CDR2 SFDVKD. CDR3 amino acids: CATRETWTSGSPTPYEQYF. For the CDR3, the DNA is TGTGCCACCAGAGAGACTTGGACTAGCGGGAGCCCTACCCCCTACGAGCAGTACTTC.

This clonotype has only a few counts. V gene TRBV7-2 combines with J gene TRBJ2-5, with D possibly TRBD1 on 5 matching bases. The CDR3 is 13 residues long. The germline gives CDR1 SGHTA, CDR2 FQGNSA. Trimming removed 6 bases at V and 5 bases at J, with 13 bases between. CDR3 residues: CASRATGTETQYF. CDR3 DNA: TGTGCCAGCAGAGCTACAGGAACCGAGACCCAGTACTTC.